Each of the 25 T cell receptor beta chains below was sequenced from the same sample in a study of T cell changes during pregnancy in multiple sclerosis. The method was immunoSEQ multiplex PCR; TCRdb's version includes in-frame clones alone and lacks a portion of them. The data hold about 50,000 clones, with over 80% observed a single time. The source was CD4+ T cells from peripheral blood mononuclear cells, collected after pregnancy. These TCRs come from a female donor with multiple sclerosis, enrolled in a pregnancy study.

Concerning this clone itself: The junction and the germline gene differ at one end; a read error may be behind it. The CDR3 loop reads CASSLNNPGLACW. For the CDR3, the DNA is TGTGCCAGCAGCTTAAATAATCCGGGACTAGCGTGTTGG. V usage is TRBV5-5 and J usage is TRBJ2-7; 10 positions match TRBD2. Germline lookup yields CDR1 SGHKS and CDR2 YYEKEE (reference sequence). The CDR3 length is 13 residues.

The chain uses TRBV27 and TRBJ2-7, with 10 nucleotides matching TRBD1. The CDR3 extends over 15 amino acids. Per the germline V gene, CDR1 is MNHEY and CDR2 is SMNVEV (reference sequence). After removal of 5 bases from V and 4 bases from J, the junction contained 8 bases not matched to a gene. The CDR3 sequence is CASSPTGTGAYEQYF. The CDR3 nucleotides are TGTGCCAGCAGTCCAACCGGGACAGGGGCGTACGAGCAGTACTTC.

The genes are TRBV29-1 and TRBJ2-5; the match to TRBD2 covers 10 bases. Germline values: CDR1 SQVTM, CDR2 ANQGSEA. J was trimmed by 11 bases and V by 7 bases; bases with no gene match: 7. The CDR3 is made up of 11 amino acids. Here the CDR3 reads CSAGLASVQYF. The CDR3, as DNA: TGCAGCGCGGGACTAGCGTCAGTTCAGTACTTC.

The chain recombines TRBV9 with TRBJ2-3; tentatively, D is TRBD1 (5 bases). Germline V gives CDR1 SGDLS, CDR2 YYNGEE. This CDR3 comprises 14 residues. V was pared by 0 bases and J by 4 bases, with 9 bases between. CDR3 residues: CASSVGGQADTQYF. Here the CDR3 DNA reads TGTGCCAGCAGCGTAGGGGGCCAGGCAGATACGCAGTATTTT.

The V and J genes are TRBV6-1 and TRBJ2-1; 9 nucleotides agree with TRBD2. The CDR3 sequence is 18 residues long. Losses at the gene ends were 3 bases for V and 0 bases for J; bases not matched to a gene: 9. Germline V lookup: CDR1 MNHNS, CDR2 SASEGT. The CDR3 DNA reads TGTGCCAGCAGTGATAAGGTTAAACTAGCGGGCTCCTACAATGAGCAGTTCTTC. It is translated as CASSDKVKLAGSYNEQFF.

The chain uses TRBV14 and TRBJ2-3; 11 bases map to TRBD2. After removal of 1 base from V and 3 bases from J, the junction contained 0 bases not matched to a gene. The CDR3 covers 15 residues. The germline V gene has CDR1 SGHDN and CDR2 FVKESK. CDR3 amino acids: CASSQVAGGTDTQYF. The CDR3 DNA reads as TGTGCCAGCAGCCAAGTAGCGGGAGGGACAGATACGCAGTATTTT.

This clone has more than one count but fewer than ten. CDR3 nucleotide sequence: TGTGCCAGAAACCCGTCATCTGGAGGCAGAAGGCCGGCTAGCGGGAGGTTAGATACGCAGTATTTT. This translates into CARNPSSGGRRPASGRLDTQYF. This chain links TRBV5-3 with TRBJ2-3; 11 nucleotides agree with TRBD2. TRBV5-3 is sorted into the ORF group, with uncertain function. The J segment lost 5 bases and the V segment lost 6 bases, leaving 29 bases of the junction unmatched. CDR3 length: 22 residues.

This chain joins TRBV7-2 and TRBJ2-5; D perhaps matches TRBD2 (5 bases). This CDR3 contains 15 residues. Germline assignment: CDR1 SGHTA and CDR2 FQGNSA. Trimming removed 6 bases at V and 0 bases at J, with 14 bases between. CDR3 loop: CASSHSGLDQETQYF. The CDR3 coding sequence is TGTGCCAGCAGTCATTCCGGACTGGACCAAGAGACCCAGTACTTC.

This sequence joins TRBV7-9 and TRBJ2-1, with 9 bases lining up with TRBD2. CDR3 length: 14 residues. V lost 2 bases to trimming and J lost 12 bases; unmatched junction nucleotides: 8. Germline V gene data show CDR1 as SEHNR and CDR2 as FQNEAQ (reference sequence). The CDR3: CASSLISGSLVQFF. CDR3 DNA sequence: TGTGCCAGCAGCTTAATTAGCGGGAGTTTAGTGCAGTTCTTC. Complete variable domain (other parts from reference TRBV7-9 and TRBJ2-1): DTGVSQNPRHKITKRGQNVTFRCDPISEHNRLYWYRQTLGQGPEFLTYFQNEAQLEKSRLLSDRFSAERPKGSFSTLEIQRTEQGDSAMYLCASSLISGSLVQFFGPGTRLTVL.

V usage is TRBV19 and J usage is TRBJ2-1; 12 bases map to TRBD2. Germline CDR1 reads LNHDA; CDR2 reads SQIVND (reference sequence). The CDR3 totals 14 residues. With V trimmed by 9 bases and J by 6 bases, 6 bases remained unmatched. As DNA, the CDR3 is TGTGCCAGCCAGTCGACTAGCGGGAGCAATGAGCAGTTCTTC. It translates to CASQSTSGSNEQFF.

This clone was counted between two and nine times. The chain recombines TRBV2 with TRBJ1-1; D unresolved. Trimming shortened V by 6 bases and J by 1 base, and 9 bases separated the two germline ends. This CDR3 region has 13 residues. The germline gives CDR1 SNHLY, CDR2 FYNNEI. This CDR3 reads CASSELPNTEAFF. DNA for the CDR3: TGTGCCAGCAGCGAACTACCGAACACTGAAGCTTTCTTT.

This clone was counted a single time. This chain connects TRBV19 to TRBJ1-4, with TRBD1 matching over 9 bases. Germline CDR1 reads LNHDA; CDR2 reads SQIVND (reference sequence). This CDR3 has 14 amino acids. Unmatched junction bases numbered 2, after V lost 4 bases and J lost 5 bases. The CDR3 loop is CASSTGQGNEKLFF. The CDR3, as DNA: TGTGCCAGTAGTACGGGACAGGGAAATGAAAAACTGTTTTTT.

The chain links TRBV6-5 to TRBJ1-1; D is unresolved. V lost 2 bases to trimming and J lost 3 bases, with 10 bases between them. This CDR3 spans 14 amino acids. CDR1 and CDR2 (germline): MNHEY, SVGAGI. The CDR3: CASSYGPPYTEAFF. CDR3 sequence (DNA): TGTGCCAGCAGTTACGGCCCCCCCTACACTGAAGCTTTCTTT.

The chain couples TRBV9 to TRBJ1-5; perhaps TRBD1 as D (6 bases). The CDR3 has 15 residues. In germline, CDR1 is SGDLS, CDR2 YYNGEE. The V and J ends lost 0 bases and 3 bases respectively, with 10 bases between them. Here the CDR3 reads CASSVGGGPNQPQHF. The DNA for the CDR3 is TGTGCCAGCAGCGTAGGAGGGGGACCCAATCAGCCCCAGCATTTT.

This clone was recorded once. The chain couples TRBV5-4 to TRBJ2-3; a possible D gene is TRBD2 (6 bases). Per germline, CDR1 SGHNT and CDR2 YYREEE (reference sequence). Trimming took 4 bases from V and 8 from J, leaving 20 bases between them. The CDR3 sequence is 15 residues long. CDR3 coding DNA: TGTGCCAGCAGCGCACCCTCGGGAGAATCGAGTACGCAGTATTTT. The encoded protein is CASSAPSGESSTQYF.

CDR3 nucleotide sequence: TGTGCCAGTAGTATATCAAGTCAGCGGAGCACCGGGGAGCTGTTTTTT. Protein: CASSISSQRSTGELFF. The chain is built from TRBV19 and TRBJ2-2; TRBD2 might be the D (5 bases). The CDR3 consists of 16 residues. The germline V and J ends were trimmed by 2 bases and 4 bases, with 14 bases remaining between them. Germline V gene data show CDR1 as LNHDA and CDR2 as SQIVND (reference sequence). Full variable domain (missing parts from reference TRBV19 and TRBJ2-2): DGGITQSPKYLFRKEGQNVTLSCEQNLNHDAMYWYRQDPGQGLRLIYYSQIVNDFQKGDIAEGYSVSREKKESFPLTVTSAQKNPTAFYLCASSISSQRSTGELFFGEGSRLTVL.

The chain uses TRBV14 and TRBJ2-5; D gene unclear. The CDR3 contains 16 residues. The germline V gene has CDR1 SGHDN and CDR2 FVKESK. Trimming took 1 base from V and 2 from J, leaving 14 bases between them. The CDR3 region is CASSQVLGVGQETQYF. The CDR3 DNA reads as TGTGCCAGCAGCCAAGTCCTGGGCGTAGGACAAGAGACCCAGTACTTC.

This chain links TRBV5-6 with TRBJ2-5, with TRBD2 identical over 10 bases. With V trimmed by 1 base and J by 2 bases, 5 bases remained unmatched. There are 16 residues in the CDR3. The germline V gene has CDR1 SGHDT and CDR2 YYEEEE. The CDR3 DNA reads TGTGCCAGCAGCTTGTATCTAGCGGGAGTACAAGAGACCCAGTACTTC. This gives the protein CASSLYLAGVQETQYF.

The chain carries TRBV19 and TRBJ1-1, with D possibly matching TRBD1 (6 bases). The CDR3 extends over 12 amino acids. Germline V gene data show CDR1 as LNHDA and CDR2 as SQIVND (reference sequence). Deletions cut 4 bases from V and 10 bases from J, with 13 bases between. The CDR3, as DNA: TGTGCCAGTAGTAAGGGGGAGTTCCGAGCTTTCTTT. Translated, it gives CASSKGEFRAFF.

V is TRBV7-8 and J is TRBJ1-3; D is possibly TRBD1 (6 bases). Trimming removed 4 bases at V and 0 bases at J, with 16 bases between. CDR3 size: 17 residues. Germline V lookup: CDR1 SGHVS, CDR2 FQNEAQ. The CDR3: CASSSQTGLRSGNTIYF. CDR3 nucleotide sequence: TGTGCCAGCAGCTCCCAGACAGGTCTCCGCTCTGGAAACACCATATATTTT.

This chain links TRBV4-3 with TRBJ2-1; no definite D call. Germline V gives CDR1 LGHNA, CDR2 YSLEER. Trimming pared 0 bases from V and 5 bases from J, leaving 11 bases between. This CDR3 comprises 15 residues. DNA for the CDR3: TGCGCCAGCAGCCAAGATGTCCAGTACGACAATGAGCAGTTCTTC. This translates into CASSQDVQYDNEQFF.

This clone was counted once. The CDR3 is CASSPGLGRTPPHGYTF. DNA for the CDR3: TGTGCCAGCAGCCCAGGGTTGGGCAGGACCCCTCCACATGGCTACACCTTC. The rearrangement joins TRBV7-8 to TRBJ1-2; possible D gene TRBD1, 5 bases. The germline V gene encodes CDR1 SGHVS and CDR2 FQNEAQ. V lost 5 bases, J lost 6 bases, and 25 bases lay in between. CDR3 size: 17 residues.

The rearrangement uses TRBV5-1 and TRBJ2-1; possibly TRBD1 for D (6 bases). V was trimmed by 4 bases and J by 0 bases, leaving 11 bases between them. The V gene's germline CDR1 is SGHRS and CDR2 YFSETQ. The CDR3 has 15 residues. The CDR3 region has the DNA TGCGCCAGCAGCAAACAGGGACGCTCCTACAATGAGCAGTTCTTC. This translates into CASSKQGRSYNEQFF.

This chain uses TRBV10-3 with TRBJ2-1; TRBD2 agrees at 15 bases. Germline assignment: CDR1 ENHRY and CDR2 SYGVKD. V dropped 10 bases and J dropped 7; count of bases not matched to a gene: 14. This CDR3 spans 17 amino acids. This chain's CDR3 is CATAGTSGRNGVNEQFF. The CDR3 nucleotides read TGTGCCACCGCCGGGACTAGCGGGAGGAACGGAGTAAATGAGCAGTTCTTC.

The chain has TRBV4-3 and TRBJ2-2; 12 bases agree with TRBD2. Germline loops: CDR1 LGHNA, CDR2 YSLEER. J lost 7 bases, V lost 1 base, and 4 bases had no gene match. This CDR3 is built from 16 residues. This chain's CDR3 is CASSQGTSGTIGELFF. As DNA, the CDR3 is TGCGCCAGCAGCCAAGGGACTAGCGGGACAATCGGGGAGCTGTTTTTT.